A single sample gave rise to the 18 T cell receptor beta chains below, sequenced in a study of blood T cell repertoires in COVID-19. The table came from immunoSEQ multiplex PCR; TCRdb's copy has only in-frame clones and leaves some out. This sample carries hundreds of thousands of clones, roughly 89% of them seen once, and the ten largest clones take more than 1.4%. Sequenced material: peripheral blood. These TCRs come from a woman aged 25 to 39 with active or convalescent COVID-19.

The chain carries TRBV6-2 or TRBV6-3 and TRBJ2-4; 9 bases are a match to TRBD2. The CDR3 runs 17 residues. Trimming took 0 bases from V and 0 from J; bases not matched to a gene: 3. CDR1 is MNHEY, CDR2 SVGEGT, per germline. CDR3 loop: CASSYSGGREAKNIQYF. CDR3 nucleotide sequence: TGTGCCAGCAGTTACTCAGGCGGGAGGGAAGCCAAAAACATTCAGTACTTC.

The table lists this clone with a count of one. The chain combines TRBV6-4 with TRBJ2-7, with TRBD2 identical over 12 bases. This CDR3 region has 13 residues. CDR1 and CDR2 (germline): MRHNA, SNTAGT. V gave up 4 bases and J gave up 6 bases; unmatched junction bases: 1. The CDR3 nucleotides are TGTGCCAGCAGTGTACTAGCGGGAGGCGAGCAGTACTTC. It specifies CASSVLAGGEQYF.

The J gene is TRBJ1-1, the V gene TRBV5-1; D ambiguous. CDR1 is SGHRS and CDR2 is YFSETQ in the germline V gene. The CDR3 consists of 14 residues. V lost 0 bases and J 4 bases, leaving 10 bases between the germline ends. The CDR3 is CASSLASGSTEAFF. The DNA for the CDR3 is TGCGCCAGCAGCTTGGCCAGTGGGAGCACTGAAGCTTTCTTT.

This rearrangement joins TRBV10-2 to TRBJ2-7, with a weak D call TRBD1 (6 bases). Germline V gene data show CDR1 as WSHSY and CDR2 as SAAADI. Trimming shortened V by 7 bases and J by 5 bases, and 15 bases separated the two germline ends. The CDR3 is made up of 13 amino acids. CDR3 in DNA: TGCGCCAGCACATCAGGGGCGTCCAACGAGCAGTACTTC. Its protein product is CASTSGASNEQYF.

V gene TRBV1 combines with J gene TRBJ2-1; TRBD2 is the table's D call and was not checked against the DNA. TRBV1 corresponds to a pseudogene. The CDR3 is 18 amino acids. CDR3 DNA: TGCACCAGCAGCCATCAACCTAAGGGACTTCTCGTCAACAATGAGCAGTTCTTC. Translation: CTSSHQPKGLLVNNEQFF.

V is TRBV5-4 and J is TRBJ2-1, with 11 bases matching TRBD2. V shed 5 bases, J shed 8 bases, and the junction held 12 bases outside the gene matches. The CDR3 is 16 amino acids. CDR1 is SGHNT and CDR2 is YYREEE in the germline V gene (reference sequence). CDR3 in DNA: TGTGCCAGCAGTTCGCCCTCTAGCGGGAGGACGGATGAGCAGTTCTTC. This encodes CASSSPSSGRTDEQFF.

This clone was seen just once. CDR3 region: CASSAKTGPGQPQHF. The CDR3 nucleotides read TGCGCCAGCAGTGCCAAGACAGGCCCCGGTCAGCCCCAGCATTTT. The chain is built from TRBV10-1 and TRBJ1-5, with D maybe TRBD1 (6 bases). V was cut by 4 bases and J by 6 bases, with 16 bases left in between. This CDR3 has 15 amino acids. The V gene's germline CDR1 is WNHNN and CDR2 SYGVQD (reference sequence).

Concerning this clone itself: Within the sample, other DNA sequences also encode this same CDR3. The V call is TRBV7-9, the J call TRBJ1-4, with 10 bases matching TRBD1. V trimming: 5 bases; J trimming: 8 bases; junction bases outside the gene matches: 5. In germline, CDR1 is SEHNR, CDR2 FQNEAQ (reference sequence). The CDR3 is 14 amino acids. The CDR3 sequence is CASSRTGGGEKLFF. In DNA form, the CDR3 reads TGTGCCAGCAGCCGGACAGGGGGAGGCGAAAAACTGTTTTTT. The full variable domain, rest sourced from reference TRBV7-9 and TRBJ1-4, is DTGVSQNPRHKITKRGQNVTFRCDPISEHNRLYWYRQTLGQGPEFLTYFQNEAQLEKSRLLSDRFSAERPKGSFSTLEIQRTEQGDSAMYLCASSRTGGGEKLFFGSGTQLSVL.

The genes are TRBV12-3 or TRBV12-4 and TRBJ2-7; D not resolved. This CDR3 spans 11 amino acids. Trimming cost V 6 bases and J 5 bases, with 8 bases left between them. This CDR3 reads CASSVLDEQYF. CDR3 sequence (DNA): TGTGCCAGCAGCGTTCTCGACGAGCAGTACTTC.

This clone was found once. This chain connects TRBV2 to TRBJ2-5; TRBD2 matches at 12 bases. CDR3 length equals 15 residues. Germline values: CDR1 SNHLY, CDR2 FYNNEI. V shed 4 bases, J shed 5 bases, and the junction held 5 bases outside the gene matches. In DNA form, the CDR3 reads TGTGCCAGCAGTGGACTAGCGGGAGCGGGGGAGACCCAGTACTTC. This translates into CASSGLAGAGETQYF.

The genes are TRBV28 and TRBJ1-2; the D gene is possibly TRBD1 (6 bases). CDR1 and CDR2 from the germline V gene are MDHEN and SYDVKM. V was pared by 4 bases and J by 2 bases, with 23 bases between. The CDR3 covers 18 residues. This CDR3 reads CASSSLFGDDQGNYGYTF. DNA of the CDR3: TGTGCCAGCAGTTCCCTTTTCGGTGATGATCAGGGGAACTATGGCTACACCTTC.

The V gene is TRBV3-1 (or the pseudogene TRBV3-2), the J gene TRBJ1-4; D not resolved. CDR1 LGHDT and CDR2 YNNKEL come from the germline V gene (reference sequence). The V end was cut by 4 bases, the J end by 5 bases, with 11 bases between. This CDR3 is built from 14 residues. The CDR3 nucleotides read TGTGCCAGCAGCCCATCCGGGAGGAATGAAAAACTGTTTTTT. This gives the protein CASSPSGRNEKLFF.

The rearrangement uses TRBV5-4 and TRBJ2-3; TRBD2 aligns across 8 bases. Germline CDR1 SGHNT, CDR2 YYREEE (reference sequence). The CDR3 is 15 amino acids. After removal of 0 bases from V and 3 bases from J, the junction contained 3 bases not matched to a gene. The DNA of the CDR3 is TGTGCCAGCAGCTTGGCTCCTAGCGGGACAGATACGCAGTATTTT. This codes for CASSLAPSGTDTQYF.

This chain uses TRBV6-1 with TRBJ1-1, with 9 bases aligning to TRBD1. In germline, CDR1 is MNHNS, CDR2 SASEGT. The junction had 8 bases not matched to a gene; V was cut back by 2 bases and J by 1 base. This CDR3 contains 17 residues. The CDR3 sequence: CASSEFRGGQGNTEAFF. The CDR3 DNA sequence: TGTGCCAGCAGTGAATTTCGGGGGGGACAGGGGAACACTGAAGCTTTCTTT.

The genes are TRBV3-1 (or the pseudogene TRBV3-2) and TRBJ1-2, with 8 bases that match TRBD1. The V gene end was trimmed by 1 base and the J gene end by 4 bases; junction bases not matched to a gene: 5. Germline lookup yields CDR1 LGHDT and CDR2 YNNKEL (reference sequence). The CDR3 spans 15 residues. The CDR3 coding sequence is TGTGCCAGCAGCCAAGGTGGACAGGGAACCTATGGCTACACCTTC. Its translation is CASSQGGQGTYGYTF.

The CDR3 region has the DNA TGTGCCAGTAGCCAGGGGATAGCAGGCAATCAGCCCCAGCATTTT. Its translation: CASSQGIAGNQPQHF. The rearrangement links TRBV19 to TRBJ1-5; a possible D gene is TRBD1 (6 bases). Looked up from germline, CDR1 is LNHDA and CDR2 is SQIVND (reference sequence). This CDR3 has 15 residues. V lost 6 bases and J lost 2, with 14 bases in between.

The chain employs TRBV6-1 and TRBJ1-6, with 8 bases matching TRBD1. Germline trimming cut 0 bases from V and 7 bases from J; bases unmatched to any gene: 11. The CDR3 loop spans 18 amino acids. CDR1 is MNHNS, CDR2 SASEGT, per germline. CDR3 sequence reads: CASSEAAPPGQENSPLHF. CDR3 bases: TGTGCCAGCAGTGAAGCGGCCCCCCCGGGACAGGAGAATTCACCCCTCCACTTT.

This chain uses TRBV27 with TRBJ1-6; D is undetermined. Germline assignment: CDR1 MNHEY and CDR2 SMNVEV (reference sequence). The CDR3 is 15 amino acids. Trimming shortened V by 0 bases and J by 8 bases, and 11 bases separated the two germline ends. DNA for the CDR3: TGTGCCAGCAGTTTATCTCTGGCGGCATATTCACCCCTCCACTTT. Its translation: CASSLSLAAYSPLHF.